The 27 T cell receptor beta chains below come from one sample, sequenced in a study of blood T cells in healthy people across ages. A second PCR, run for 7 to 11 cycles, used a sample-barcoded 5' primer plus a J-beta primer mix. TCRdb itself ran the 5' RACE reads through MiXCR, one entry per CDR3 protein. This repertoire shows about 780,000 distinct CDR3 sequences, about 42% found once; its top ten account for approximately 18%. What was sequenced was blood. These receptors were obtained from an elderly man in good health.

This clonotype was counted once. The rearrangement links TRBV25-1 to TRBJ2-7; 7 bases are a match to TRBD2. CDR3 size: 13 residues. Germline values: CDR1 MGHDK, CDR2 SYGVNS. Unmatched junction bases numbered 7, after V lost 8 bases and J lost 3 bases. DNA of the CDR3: TGTGCCAGCGGGTCAGCGGGGAACTACGAGCAGTACTTC. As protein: CASGSAGNYEQYF.

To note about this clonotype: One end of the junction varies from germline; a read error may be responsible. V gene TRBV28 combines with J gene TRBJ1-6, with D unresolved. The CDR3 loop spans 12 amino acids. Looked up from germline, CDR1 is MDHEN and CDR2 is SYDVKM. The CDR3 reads CASLSANSPLHF. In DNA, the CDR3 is TGTGCCAGCCTTTCGGCTAATTCTCCCCTCCACTTT. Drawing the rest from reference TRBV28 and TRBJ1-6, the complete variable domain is DVKVTQSSRYLVKRTGEKVFLECVQDMDHENMFWYRQDPGLGLRLIYFSYDVKMKEKGDIPEGYSVSREKKERFSLILESASTNQTSMYLCASLSANSPLHFGNGTRLTVT.

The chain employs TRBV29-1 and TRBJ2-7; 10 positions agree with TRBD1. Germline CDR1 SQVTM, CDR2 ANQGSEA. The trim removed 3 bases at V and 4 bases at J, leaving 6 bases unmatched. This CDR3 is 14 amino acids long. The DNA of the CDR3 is TGCAGCGTTGATTTCCCGGACAGGGGGTACGAGCAGTACTTC. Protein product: CSVDFPDRGYEQYF.

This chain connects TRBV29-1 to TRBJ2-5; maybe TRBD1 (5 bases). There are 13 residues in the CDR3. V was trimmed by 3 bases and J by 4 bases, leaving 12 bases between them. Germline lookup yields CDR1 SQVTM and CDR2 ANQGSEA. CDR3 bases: TGCAGCGTTGAGGTATCTGGGGCAGAGACCCAGTACTTC. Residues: CSVEVSGAETQYF.

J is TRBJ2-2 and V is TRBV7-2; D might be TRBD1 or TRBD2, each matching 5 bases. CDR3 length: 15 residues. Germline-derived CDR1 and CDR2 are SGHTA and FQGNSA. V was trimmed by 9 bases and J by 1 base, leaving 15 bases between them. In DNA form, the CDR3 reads TGTGCCAGAGCGCCGGGGACGGGGAACACCGGGGAGCTGTTTTTT. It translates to CARAPGTGNTGELFF.

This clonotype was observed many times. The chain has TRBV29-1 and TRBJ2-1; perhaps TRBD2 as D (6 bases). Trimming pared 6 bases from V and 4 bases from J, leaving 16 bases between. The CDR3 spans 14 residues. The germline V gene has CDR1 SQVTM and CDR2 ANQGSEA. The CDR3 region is CSVRTRAGYNEQFF. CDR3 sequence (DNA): TGCAGCGTCCGAACGAGGGCGGGATACAATGAGCAGTTCTTC.

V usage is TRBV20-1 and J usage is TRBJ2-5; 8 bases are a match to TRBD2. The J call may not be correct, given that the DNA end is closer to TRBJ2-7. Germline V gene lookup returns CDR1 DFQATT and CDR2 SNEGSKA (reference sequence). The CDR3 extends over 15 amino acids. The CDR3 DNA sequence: TGCAGTGCTAGAGATACTCGGACTAGCTTTCACGAGCAGTACTTC. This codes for CSARDTRTSFHEQYF.

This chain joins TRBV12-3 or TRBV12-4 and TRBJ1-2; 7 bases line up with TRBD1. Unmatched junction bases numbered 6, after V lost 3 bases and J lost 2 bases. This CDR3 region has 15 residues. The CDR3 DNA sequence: TGTGCCAGCAGTTTTTTGGAGGGGGCGAACTATGGCTACACCTTC. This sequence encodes CASSFLEGANYGYTF.

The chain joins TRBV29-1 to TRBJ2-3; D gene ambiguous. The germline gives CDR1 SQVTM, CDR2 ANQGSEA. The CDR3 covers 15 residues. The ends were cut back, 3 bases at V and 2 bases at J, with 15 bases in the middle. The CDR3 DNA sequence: TGCAGCGTTGACCTCATGCGGTATGACACAGATACGCAGTATTTT. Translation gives CSVDLMRYDTDTQYF.

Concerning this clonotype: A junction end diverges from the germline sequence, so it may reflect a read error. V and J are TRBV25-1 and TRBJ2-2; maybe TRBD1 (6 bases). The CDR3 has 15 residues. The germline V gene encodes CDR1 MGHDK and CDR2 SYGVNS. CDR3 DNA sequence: TGTGCCAGCTCGAGACAGGTCCCGAACGCCGGGGAGCTGTTTTTT. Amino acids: CASSRQVPNAGELFF.

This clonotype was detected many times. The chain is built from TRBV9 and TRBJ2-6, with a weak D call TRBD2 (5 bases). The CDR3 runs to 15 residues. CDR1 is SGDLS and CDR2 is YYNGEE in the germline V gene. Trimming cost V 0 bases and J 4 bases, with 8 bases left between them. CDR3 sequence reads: CASSVVRGGANVLTF. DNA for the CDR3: TGTGCCAGCAGCGTAGTCCGAGGGGGGGCCAACGTCCTGACTTTC. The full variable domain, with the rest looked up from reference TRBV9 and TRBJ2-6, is DSGVTQTPKHLITATGQRVTLRCSPRSGDLSVYWYQQSLDQGLQFLIQYYNGEERAKGNILERFSAQQFPDLHSELNLSSLELGDSALYFCASSVVRGGANVLTFGAGSRLTVL.

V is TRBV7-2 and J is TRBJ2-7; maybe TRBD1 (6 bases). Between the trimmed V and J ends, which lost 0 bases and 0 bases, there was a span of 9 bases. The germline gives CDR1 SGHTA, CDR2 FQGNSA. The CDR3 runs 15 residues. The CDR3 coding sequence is TGTGCCAGCAGCTTAGCCGGGGACACCTCCTACGAGCAGTACTTC. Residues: CASSLAGDTSYEQYF.

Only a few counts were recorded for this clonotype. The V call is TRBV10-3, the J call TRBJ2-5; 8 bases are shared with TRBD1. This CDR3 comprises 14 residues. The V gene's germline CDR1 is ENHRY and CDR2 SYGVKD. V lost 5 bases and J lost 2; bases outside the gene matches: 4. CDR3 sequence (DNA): TGTGCCATCAGTCCCGGGACAGGACAAGAGACCCAGTACTTC. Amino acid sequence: CAISPGTGQETQYF.

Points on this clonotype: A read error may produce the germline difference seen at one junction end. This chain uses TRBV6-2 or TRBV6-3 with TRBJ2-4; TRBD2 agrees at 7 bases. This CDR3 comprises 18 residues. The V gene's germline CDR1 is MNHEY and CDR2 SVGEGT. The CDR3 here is CASSSQNAGDLAKNIRYF. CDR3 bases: TGTGCCAGCAGTTCCCAAAATGCGGGGGATCTAGCCAAAAACATTCGGTACTTC.

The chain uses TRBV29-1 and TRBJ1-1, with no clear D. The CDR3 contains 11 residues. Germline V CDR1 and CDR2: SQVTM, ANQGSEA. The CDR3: CSVGSSTEAFF. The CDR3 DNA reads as TGCAGTGTGGGGAGCTCCACTGAAGCTTTCTTT.

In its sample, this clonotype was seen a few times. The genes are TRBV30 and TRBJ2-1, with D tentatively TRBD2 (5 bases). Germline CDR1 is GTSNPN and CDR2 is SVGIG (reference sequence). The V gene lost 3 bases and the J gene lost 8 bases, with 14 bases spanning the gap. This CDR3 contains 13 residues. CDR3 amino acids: CAWSPRSGYEQFF. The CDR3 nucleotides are TGTGCCTGGAGCCCCCGTTCGGGGTATGAGCAGTTCTTC.

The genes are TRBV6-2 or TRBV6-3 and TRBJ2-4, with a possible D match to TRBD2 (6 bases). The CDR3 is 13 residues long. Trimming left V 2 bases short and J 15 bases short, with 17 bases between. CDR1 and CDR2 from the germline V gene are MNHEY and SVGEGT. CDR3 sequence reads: CASSYLTSRPRYF. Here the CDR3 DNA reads TGTGCCAGCAGTTACCTTACTAGCAGGCCCCGGTACTTC.

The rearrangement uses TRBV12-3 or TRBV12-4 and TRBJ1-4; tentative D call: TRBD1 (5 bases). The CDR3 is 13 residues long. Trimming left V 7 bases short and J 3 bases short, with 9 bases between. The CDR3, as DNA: TGTGCCAGCACGGGGCACTCTAATGAAAAACTGTTTTTT. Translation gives CASTGHSNEKLFF.

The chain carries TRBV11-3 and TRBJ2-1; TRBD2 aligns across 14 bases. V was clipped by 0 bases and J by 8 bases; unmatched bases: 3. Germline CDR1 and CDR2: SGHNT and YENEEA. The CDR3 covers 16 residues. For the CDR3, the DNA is TGTGCCAGCAGCTTAGAGGGACTAGCGGGAGAGGATGAGCAGTTCTTC. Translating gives CASSLEGLAGEDEQFF.

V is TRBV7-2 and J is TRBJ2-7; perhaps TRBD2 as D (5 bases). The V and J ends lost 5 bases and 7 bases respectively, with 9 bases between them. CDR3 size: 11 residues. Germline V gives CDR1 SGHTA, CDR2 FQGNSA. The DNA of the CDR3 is TGTGCCAGCAGCGCTAGCAATGAGCAGTACTTC. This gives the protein CASSASNEQYF. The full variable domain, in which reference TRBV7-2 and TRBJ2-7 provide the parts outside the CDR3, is GAGVSQSPSNKVTEKGKDVELRCDPISGHTALYWYRQSLGQGLEFLIYFQGNSAPDKSGLPSDRFSAERTGGSVSTLTIQRTQQEDSAVYLCASSASNEQYFGPGTRLTVT.

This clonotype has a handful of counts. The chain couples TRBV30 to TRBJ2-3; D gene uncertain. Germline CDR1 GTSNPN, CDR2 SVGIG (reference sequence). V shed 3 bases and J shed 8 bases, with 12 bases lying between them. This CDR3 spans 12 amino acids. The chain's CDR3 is CAWSPPDGTQYF. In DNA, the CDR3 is TGTGCCTGGAGCCCTCCGGACGGTACGCAGTATTTT.

The CDR3 DNA follows: TGTGCCAGCAGCTTAGCCGGGCAGGGGCTTGGGGGGGAAGCTTTCTTT. This encodes CASSLAGQGLGGEAFF. The gene calls are TRBV7-2 and TRBJ1-1; tentative D call: TRBD1 (6 bases). V was trimmed by 0 bases and J by 8 bases, leaving 19 bases between them. The CDR3 consists of 16 residues. Germline values: CDR1 SGHTA, CDR2 FQGNSA.

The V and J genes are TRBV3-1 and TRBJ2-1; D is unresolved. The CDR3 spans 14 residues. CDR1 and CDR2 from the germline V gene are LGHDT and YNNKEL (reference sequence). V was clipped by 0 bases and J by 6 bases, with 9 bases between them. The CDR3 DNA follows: TGTGCCAGCAGCCAAGACTACGTCGGCAATGAGCAGTTCTTC. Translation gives CASSQDYVGNEQFF.

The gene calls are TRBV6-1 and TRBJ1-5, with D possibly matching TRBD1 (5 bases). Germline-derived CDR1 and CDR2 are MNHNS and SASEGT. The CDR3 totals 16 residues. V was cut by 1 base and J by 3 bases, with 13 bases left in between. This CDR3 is CASSEDGAGANQPQHF. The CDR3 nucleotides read TGTGCCAGCAGTGAAGACGGAGCCGGGGCCAATCAGCCCCAGCATTTT.

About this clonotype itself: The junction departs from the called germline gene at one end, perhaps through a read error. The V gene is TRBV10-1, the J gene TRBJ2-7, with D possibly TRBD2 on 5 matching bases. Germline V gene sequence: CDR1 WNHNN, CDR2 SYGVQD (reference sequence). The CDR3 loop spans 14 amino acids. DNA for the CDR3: TGCGCCGGCAGTGAGTCGAGCGGATTGGGCGAGCAGTACTTC. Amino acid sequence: CAGSESSGLGEQYF.

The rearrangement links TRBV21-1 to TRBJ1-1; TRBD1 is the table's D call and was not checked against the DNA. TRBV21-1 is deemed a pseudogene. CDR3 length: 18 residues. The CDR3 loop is CASSGPGTGNFMNTEAFF. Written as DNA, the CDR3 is TGTGCCAGCAGCGGGCCCGGGACAGGGAATTTCATGAACACTGAAGCTTTCTTT.

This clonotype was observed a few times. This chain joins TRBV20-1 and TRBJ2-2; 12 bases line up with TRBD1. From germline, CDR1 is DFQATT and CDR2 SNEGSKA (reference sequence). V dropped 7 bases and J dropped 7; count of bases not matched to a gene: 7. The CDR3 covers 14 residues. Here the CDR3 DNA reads TGCAGTGTTCCGGGACAGGGGGCGATCGGGGAGCTGTTTTTT. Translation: CSVPGQGAIGELFF.